This TCR beta chain was recorded in a study of beta chain features in type 1 diabetes. About the research overall: Patient and healthy donor groups were alike in age, gender and cell yields. Study conclusions and caveats: Shortening that was moderate but significant affected the TCRB CDR3s of Type 1 diabetes patients in all four CD4+ subsets. In type 1 diabetes patients, VDJ junctions had fewer insertions; deletions at these junctions were more frequent. PCR might favor shorter templates, but any such skew would affect patients and controls equally.

In the case of this clone: The target antigen is unknown.

This CDR3 comprises 14 residues. Trimming removed 2 bases at V and 4 bases at J, with 11 bases between. CDR1 is MGHDK and CDR2 is SYGVNS in the germline V gene. Based on CD45RO/CCR7/CD25/CD127/CD95/CD27, CD4+ regulatory, stem cell-like memory, naive and central memory cells were sorted. Every isolated RNA sample was fully reverse transcribed, so sequencing captured expressed TCRB transcripts. Data came from immunoSEQ multiplex PCR; TCRdb stores just in-frame clones and leaves some out. The sample has approximately 250,000 clones, 16% seen once. The receptor comes from a man aged 25 to 40 with type 1 diabetes. This sequence joins TRBV25-1 and TRBJ2-5, with D maybe TRBD1 (5 bases). Specimen: naive CD4+ T cells from blood. The CDR3 DNA follows: TGTGCCAGCAGTGAACACGCTAGGGGAGAGACCCAGTACTTC. Translation gives CASSEHARGETQYF.